This T cell receptor (beta chain) was sequenced in a study of cytomegalovirus exposure and HLA in healthy donors (TCRdb year 2017). At the level of the whole study: According to an earlier analysis of 587 of the donors, about 179 million T cells yielded over 100 million unique TCR beta sequences and approximately 300 Gb of sequence data. Around 320 gigabases of sequencing data and approximately 85 million unique TCR sequences were included in an early release covering about 620 HLA-typed donors. Of the roughly 400 genotyped donors, 65% to 90% fell in the genetic ancestry cluster associated with self-reported Caucasian donors. The study aimed to test whether cataloging public T cell receptors could reveal signatures of past pathogen exposure. The study used immunosequencing to profile the T cell repertoires of approximately 650 subjects and linked those repertoires to cytomegalovirus serostatus. Along with the roughly 670-subject first cohort, a separate validation cohort of some 130 different subjects was used. High-throughput TCR immunosequencing, statistical association of individual TCRs with disease status, and machine learning were combined to predict cytomegalovirus infection status. To study patterns of TCR occurrence, a later analysis re-analyzed previously published TCR beta repertoires from around 660 donors and added high-resolution HLA genotyping. Rather than using new phenotypic data, the later analysis identified candidate immune exposures from TCR beta sequences and from how often those sequences occurred across donors. In an earlier analysis of 587 of the donors, high-throughput TCR beta sequencing was used to judge whether each TCR beta V gene segment behaved as functional or pseudogenic. Donor age, sex, ethnicity and CMV serostatus were collected together with the repertoire data. Genome-wide SNP genotypes for about 65% of the 666 donors were used in a later genetic analysis, which treated that subset as a discovery cohort. All discovery cohort repertoires had been generated on a single sequencing platform. Both class I and class II loci were covered by HLA typing, at four-digit resolution. The number of typed donors differed by locus: about 629-640 for A, B, C, DRB1 and DQB1; 500 to 550 for DQA1; fewer than 610 for DPA1; and 450 to 480 for DPB1. Five DR-DQ haplotypes were handled as single units for association and clustering, since linkage in the cohort was strong. On average, roughly 250,000 unique TCR beta nucleotide sequences were sequenced per donor among a few hundred genotyped donors of the cohort, with roughly 19% of those sequences being non-productive. Broader findings and caveats from the paper: A few of the identified cytomegalovirus-associated TCR beta chains were confirmed in vitro to be specific for cytomegalovirus antigens. Correlated functional status among segregating V segments might reflect linkage disequilibrium, but an unknown experimental factor could not be ruled out. It was suggested by the authors that the approach could potentially be generalized to other disease states and immunological phenotypes. The study gave a list of under 200 TCR beta chains associated with cytomegalovirus. Because some donors lacked HLA typing at each locus, the association tests relied only on the typed subset. Because the 87-base-pair reads could not distinguish some IMGT-functional V segments, including TRBV6-2 and TRBV6-3, those segments were excluded. Strong co-occurrence of HLA alleles, especially DR and DQ, made assigning TCR associations to individual alleles difficult. While some public TCRs were present in many individuals, most TCR sequences turned up only very rarely across donors. This cohort had only TCR beta chains sequenced, and the lack of alpha or paired-chain data limited which features could be detected. According to a later analysis, TCR association rates differed among HLA loci, with DRB1 alleles showing the most associated TCRs and HLA-C alleles showing the fewest. About 15 rarely observed V segments, including chromosome 9 orphons, were excluded from the earlier analysis of a few hundred of the donors because counts were too low. A later analysis found that most CMV-associated TCR beta chains appeared HLA-restricted, with HLA associations seemingly driven largely by CMV exposure. A group of highly shared sequence variants was considered likely to be a technical artifact of the sequencing pipeline. A further reported finding was that TCR beta sequences accurately predicted the HLA-A and HLA-B alleles for most subjects in the first cohort. A later genetic analysis reported fewer N-insertions in productive TCRs among donors in an Asian-associated ancestry cluster than the roughly 700-donor mean. For the cohort, immune exposure information was limited to CMV serostatus. At a false discovery rate of 0.05, a later analysis linked under 20,000 TCR beta sequences to specific HLA alleles. Roughly uniform sequencing depth across donors was assumed in presence/absence analyses, although this assumption may not hold. The classifier was reported to diagnose cytomegalovirus status with high specificity and sensitivity in both the original and validation cohorts. According to a later analysis, parvovirus B19, influenza, CMV and Epstein-Barr virus appeared linked to several top co-occurrence clusters. V-gene and J-gene trimming of TCR beta chains was associated with a missense DCLRE1C variant in a later genetic analysis, and the association was replicated in an independent cohort. An earlier analysis of approximately 570 of the donors showed that most TCR beta V segments appeared in productive rearrangements either about 87% or about 30% of the time, which broadly matched IMGT annotations. A later analysis found that HLA-associated TCR beta chains were more clonally expanded and had lower generation probabilities than equally common non-associated chains.

With regard to this clone: What antigen it recognizes has not been identified. No much larger clone is present one base from it, and per-base qualities are unavailable.

The library was made by the immunoSEQ multiplex PCR assay. For the multiplex PCR, a mixture combining 60 forward primers for TCR Vbeta segments and 13 reverse primers for TCR Jbeta segments was used. Amplification of the CDR3 region of rearranged TCR beta genes was performed with a multiplex PCR assay on genomic DNA. The Illumina HiSeq System was used to sequence the amplified TCR beta libraries as 87-base-pair reads. The original methods were these. In a later analysis, 77 million or so unique TCR beta chains were counted across the 690 or so repertoires, and approximately 9.9 million of these chains were shared by at least two donors. Raw reads were error-corrected and collapsed into unique sequences by a nearest-neighbor algorithm in which closely related sequences were merged to remove PCR and sequencing errors. To assign V, D and J gene segments, CDR3 sequences were aligned to IMGT reference sequences. For a sequence to be retained, at least a six-nucleotide match to both a V gene segment and a J gene segment was required. Rearrangements were classified as productive when the CDR3 lacked stop codons and remained in frame with V and J, and all other rearrangements were classified as non-productive. Following IMGT convention, CDR3 was defined as the stretch from the second conserved V-encoded cysteine up to the conserved J-encoded phenylalanine. The earlier analysis of approximately 590 of the donors excluded any sequence lacking an unambiguous match to a single V gene segment. An earlier analysis of under 750 of the donors called V segments functional above 56.7% productive rearrangements and segregating when the between-donor standard deviation exceeded 5%. A statistical classification framework was built to diagnose cytomegalovirus status from the catalog of TCR beta chain sequences. A later analysis assigned V and J genes by comparing TCR nucleotide sequences with IMGT/GENE-DB human TR gene sequences. The TCRdist pipeline was used in a later analysis to assign CDR3 sequences and most-parsimonious VDJ recombination scenarios. A later analysis defined each TCR beta chain by its CDR3 amino acid sequence plus V-gene family, and excluded reads lacking a unique V-gene family. As a way to deal with suspected cross-contamination and a sequencing artifact, a later analysis dropped under 600 nucleotide sequences that were highly shared and had low generation probability. In a later analysis, a clonal expansion index was calculated for each public chain from normalized within-repertoire ranks of inferred template counts. In a later analysis, generation probabilities were computed using a VDJ recombination model fitted to out-of-frame rearrangements, and the results were checked against IGoR. A later analysis scored TCR-TCR, TCR-HLA and TCR-CMV co-occurrence with hypergeometric tests, applying a repertoire-size bias correction to TCR pairs. A later analysis estimated false discovery rates by permuting HLA or CMV assignments 20 times. In a later analysis, co-occurring TCRs were grouped using DBSCAN, with TCRdist sequence similarity added in when clustering inside HLA-allele-positive subsets. Repertoires with fewer than 30,000 or more than 120,000 public chains, plus five repertoires with anomalous nucleotide sharing, were excluded from co-occurrence clustering. TCRdb holds this immuneACCESS table with in-frame rearrangements only. Some clones are missing; in checked studies, unresolved V genes explain under half, and the rest has no known cause. V and J calls and clone size are given by that table; D and trimming were obtained from the DNA. The sample has 80,000 to 100,000 clones on record, 79% of them singletons. The ten largest clones add up to around 3% of the sample.

Including cysteine and phenylalanine, the CDR3 has 15 amino acids. The only DNA kept is the CDR3, 45 bases in frame from the first base. The trim is 1 base for V and 2 bases for J, with a gap of 8 bases between the germline ends. Via the germline V gene, CDR1 is SNHLY and CDR2 FYNNEI. The cohort was made up of around 720 healthy bone marrow donors. All cohort members were sampled while nominally healthy, although unrecorded immune exposures were likely present. The donor was CMV seropositive and belonged to the group of a few hundred seropositive cohort members. Every donor gave a peripheral blood sample, and the peripheral blood mononuclear cells from that sample were used for TCR beta sequencing. The Qiagen DNeasy Blood Extraction Kit was used to extract genomic DNA from the blood cell samples.

The sample consisted of PBMCs. The chain uses TRBV2 and TRBJ1-4; D gene: possibly TRBD1, on 5 matching bases. This receptor was identified in a male donor in good health and CMV-seropositive. The CDR3 reads as follows: CASSEGRVTNEKLFF. At the DNA level, the sequence is TGTGCCAGCAGTGAAGGCAGGGTGACTAATGAAAAACTGTTTTTT.